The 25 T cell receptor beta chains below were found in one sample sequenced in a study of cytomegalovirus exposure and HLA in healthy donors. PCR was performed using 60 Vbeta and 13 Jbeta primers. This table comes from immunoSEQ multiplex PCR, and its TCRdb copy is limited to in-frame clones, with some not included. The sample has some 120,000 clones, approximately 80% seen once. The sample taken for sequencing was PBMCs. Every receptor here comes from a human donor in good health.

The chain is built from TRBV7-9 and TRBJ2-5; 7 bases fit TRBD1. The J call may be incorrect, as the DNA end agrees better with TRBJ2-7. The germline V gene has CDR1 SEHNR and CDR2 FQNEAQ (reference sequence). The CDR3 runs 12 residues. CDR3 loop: CASSQGAYEQYF. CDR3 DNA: TGTGCCAGCAGCCAGGGGGCCTACGAGCAGTACTTC.

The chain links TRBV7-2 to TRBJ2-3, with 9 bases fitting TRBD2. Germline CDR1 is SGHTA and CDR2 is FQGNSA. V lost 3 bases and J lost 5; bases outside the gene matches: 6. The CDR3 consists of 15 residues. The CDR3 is CASSFRASGEDTQYF. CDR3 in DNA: TGTGCCAGCAGCTTCCGAGCTAGCGGGGAAGATACGCAGTATTTT.

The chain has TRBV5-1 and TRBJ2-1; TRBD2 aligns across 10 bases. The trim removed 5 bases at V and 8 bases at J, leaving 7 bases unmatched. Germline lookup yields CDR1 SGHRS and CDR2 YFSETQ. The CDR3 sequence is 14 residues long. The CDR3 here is CASRLAGVFDEQFF. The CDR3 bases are TGCGCCAGCAGGCTAGCGGGGGTTTTCGATGAGCAGTTCTTC. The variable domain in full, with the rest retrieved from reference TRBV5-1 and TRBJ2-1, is KAGVTQTPRYLIKTRGQQVTLSCSPISGHRSVSWYQQTPGQGLQFLFEYFSETQRNKGNFPGRFSGRQFSNSRSEMNVSTLELGDSALYLCASRLAGVFDEQFFGPGTRLTVL.

The CDR3 loop reads CASSGTGSHEQYF. The CDR3 DNA reads TGTGCCAGCAGCGGCACAGGGTCCCACGAGCAGTACTTC. The V and J genes are TRBV9 and TRBJ2-7, with D possibly TRBD1 on 6 matching bases. The V gene's germline CDR1 is SGDLS and CDR2 YYNGEE. The V end was cut by 3 bases, the J end by 5 bases, with 12 bases between. There are 13 residues in the CDR3.

The CDR3 DNA sequence: TGTGCCAGCAGCTACAGACAGGGGGGTTACACTGAAGCTTTCTTT. Translated: CASSYRQGGYTEAFF. This rearrangement joins TRBV5-6 to TRBJ1-1; 9 bases map to TRBD1. V was pared by 3 bases and J by 3 bases, with 6 bases of the junction left unmatched. Germline V gene sequence: CDR1 SGHDT, CDR2 YYEEEE. This CDR3 has 15 residues. The variable domain in full, with the rest retrieved from reference TRBV5-6 and TRBJ1-1, is DAGVTQSPTHLIKTRGQQVTLRCSPKSGHDTVSWYQQALGQGPQFIFQYYEEEERQRGNFPDRFSGHQFPNYSSELNVNALLLGDSALYLCASSYRQGGYTEAFFGQGTRLTVV.

CDR3 DNA sequence: TGTGCCAGCAGCTTACCCTCCTCAGGGTACGACACCGGGGAGCTGTTTTTT. Protein sequence: CASSLPSSGYDTGELFF. This rearrangement joins TRBV7-9 to TRBJ2-2; tentative D call: TRBD1 (5 bases). The CDR3 is 17 amino acids. Between the trimmed V and J ends, which lost 2 bases and 3 bases, there was a span of 16 bases. The germline gives CDR1 SEHNR, CDR2 FQNEAQ (reference sequence). The complete variable domain, with remaining parts taken from reference TRBV7-9 and TRBJ2-2, reads DTGVSQNPRHKITKRGQNVTFRCDPISEHNRLYWYRQTLGQGPEFLTYFQNEAQLEKSRLLSDRFSAERPKGSFSTLEIQRTEQGDSAMYLCASSLPSSGYDTGELFFGEGSRLTVL.

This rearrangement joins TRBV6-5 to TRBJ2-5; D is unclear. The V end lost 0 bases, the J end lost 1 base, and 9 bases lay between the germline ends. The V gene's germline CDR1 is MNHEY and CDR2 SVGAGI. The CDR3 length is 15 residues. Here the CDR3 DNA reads TGTGCCAGCAGTTACTCGAACAGTCCCCAAGAGACCCAGTACTTC. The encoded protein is CASSYSNSPQETQYF.

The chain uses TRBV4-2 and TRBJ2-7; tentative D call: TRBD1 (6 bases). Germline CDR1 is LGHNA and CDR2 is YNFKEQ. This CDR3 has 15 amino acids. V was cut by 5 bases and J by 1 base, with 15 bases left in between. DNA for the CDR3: TGTGCCAGCAGCTCCAACCTGGGGGCATCCTACGAGCAGTACTTC. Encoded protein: CASSSNLGASYEQYF.

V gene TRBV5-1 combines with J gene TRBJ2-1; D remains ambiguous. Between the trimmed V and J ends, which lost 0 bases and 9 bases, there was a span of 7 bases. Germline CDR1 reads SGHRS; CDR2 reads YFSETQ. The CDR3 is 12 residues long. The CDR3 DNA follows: TGCGCCAGCAGCTTGGCCTATGGTGAGCAGTTCTTC. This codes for CASSLAYGEQFF.

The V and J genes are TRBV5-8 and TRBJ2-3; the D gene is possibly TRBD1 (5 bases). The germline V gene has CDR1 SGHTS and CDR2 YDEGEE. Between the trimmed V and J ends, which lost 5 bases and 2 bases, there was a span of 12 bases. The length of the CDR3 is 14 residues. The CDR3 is CASSRQSVTDTQYF. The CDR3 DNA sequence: TGTGCCAGCAGTAGACAGAGTGTCACAGATACGCAGTATTTT.

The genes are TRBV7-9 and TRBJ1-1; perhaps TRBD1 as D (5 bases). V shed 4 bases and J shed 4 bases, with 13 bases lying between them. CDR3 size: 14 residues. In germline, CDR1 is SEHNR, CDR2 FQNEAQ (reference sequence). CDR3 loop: CASSSQPRVTEAFF. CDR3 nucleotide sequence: TGTGCCAGCAGCTCTCAACCCAGGGTCACTGAAGCTTTCTTT. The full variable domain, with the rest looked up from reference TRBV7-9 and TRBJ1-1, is DTGVSQNPRHKITKRGQNVTFRCDPISEHNRLYWYRQTLGQGPEFLTYFQNEAQLEKSRLLSDRFSAERPKGSFSTLEIQRTEQGDSAMYLCASSSQPRVTEAFFGQGTRLTVV.

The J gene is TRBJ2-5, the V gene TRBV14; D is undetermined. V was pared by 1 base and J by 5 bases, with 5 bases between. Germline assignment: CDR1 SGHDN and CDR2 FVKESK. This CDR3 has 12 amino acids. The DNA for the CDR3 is TGTGCCAGCAGCCAAGCGAGGGAGACCCAGTACTTC. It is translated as CASSQARETQYF.

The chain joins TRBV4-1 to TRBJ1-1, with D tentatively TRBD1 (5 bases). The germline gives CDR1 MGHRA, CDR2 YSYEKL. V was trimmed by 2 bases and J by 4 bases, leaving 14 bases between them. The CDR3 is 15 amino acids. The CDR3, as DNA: TGCGCCAGCAGCCAATACTACCGGGGGGGCACTGAAGCTTTCTTT. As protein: CASSQYYRGGTEAFF.

CDR3 DNA: TGTGCCAGCAGCGAACATTTCTTGGGGACAGCCACTAACTATGGCTACACCTTC. Its protein product is CASSEHFLGTATNYGYTF. The chain couples TRBV7-6 to TRBJ1-2; 7 nucleotides agree with TRBD1. J lost 0 bases, V lost 5 bases, and 15 bases had no gene match. Per germline, CDR1 SGHVS and CDR2 FNYEAQ. CDR3 length: 18 amino acids.

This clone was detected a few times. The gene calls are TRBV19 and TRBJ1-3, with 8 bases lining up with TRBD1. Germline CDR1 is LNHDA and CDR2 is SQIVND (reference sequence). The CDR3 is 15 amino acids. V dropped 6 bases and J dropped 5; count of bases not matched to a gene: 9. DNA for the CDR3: TGTGCCAGTAGGGACTCAGGGGGCCTTAGAAACACCATATATTTT. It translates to CASRDSGGLRNTIYF.

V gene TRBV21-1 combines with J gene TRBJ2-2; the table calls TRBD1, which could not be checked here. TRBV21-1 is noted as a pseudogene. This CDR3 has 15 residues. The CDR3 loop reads CASSGPAMNTGELFF. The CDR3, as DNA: TGTGCCAGCAGCGGGCCAGCCATGAACACCGGGGAGCTGTTTTTT.

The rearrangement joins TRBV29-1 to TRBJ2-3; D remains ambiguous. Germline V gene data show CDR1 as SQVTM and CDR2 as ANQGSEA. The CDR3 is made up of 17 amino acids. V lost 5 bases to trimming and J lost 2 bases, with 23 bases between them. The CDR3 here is CSVSPGLPSFDTDTQYF. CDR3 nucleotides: TGCAGCGTTTCTCCAGGTCTACCATCGTTCGACACAGATACGCAGTATTTT.

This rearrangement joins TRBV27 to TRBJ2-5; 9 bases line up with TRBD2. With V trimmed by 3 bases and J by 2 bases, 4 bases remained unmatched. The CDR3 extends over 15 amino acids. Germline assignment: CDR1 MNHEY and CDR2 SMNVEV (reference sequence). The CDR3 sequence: CASSLGSGGQETQYF. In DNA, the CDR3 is TGTGCCAGCAGTTTGGGCAGCGGGGGGCAAGAGACCCAGTACTTC.

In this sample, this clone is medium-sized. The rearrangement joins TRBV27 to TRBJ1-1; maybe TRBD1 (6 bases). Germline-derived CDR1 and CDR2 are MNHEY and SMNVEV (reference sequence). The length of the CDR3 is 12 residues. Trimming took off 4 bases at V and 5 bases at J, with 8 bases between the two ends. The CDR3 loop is CASSSQGTEAFF. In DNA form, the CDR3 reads TGTGCCAGCAGTTCCCAGGGGACTGAAGCTTTCTTT.

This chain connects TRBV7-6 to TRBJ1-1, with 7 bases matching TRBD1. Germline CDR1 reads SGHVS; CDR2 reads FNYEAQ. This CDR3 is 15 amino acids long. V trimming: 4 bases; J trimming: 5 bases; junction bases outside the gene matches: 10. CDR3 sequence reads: CASSSSTGKSTEAFF. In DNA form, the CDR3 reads TGTGCCAGCAGCTCTTCGACAGGGAAATCGACTGAAGCTTTCTTT.

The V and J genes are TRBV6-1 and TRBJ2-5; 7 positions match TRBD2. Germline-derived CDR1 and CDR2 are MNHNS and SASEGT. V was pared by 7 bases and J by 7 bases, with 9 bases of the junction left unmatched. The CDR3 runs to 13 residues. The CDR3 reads CASTETREGTQYF. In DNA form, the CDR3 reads TGTGCCAGCACTGAGACTAGGGAGGGGACCCAGTACTTC.

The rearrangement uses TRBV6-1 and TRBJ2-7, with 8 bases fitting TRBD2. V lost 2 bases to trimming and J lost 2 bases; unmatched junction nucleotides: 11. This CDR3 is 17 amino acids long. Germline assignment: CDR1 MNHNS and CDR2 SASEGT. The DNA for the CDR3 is TGTGCCAGCAGTGAACTTTCCCCCGAGCGGGGGACCTACGAGCAGTACTTC. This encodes CASSELSPERGTYEQYF.

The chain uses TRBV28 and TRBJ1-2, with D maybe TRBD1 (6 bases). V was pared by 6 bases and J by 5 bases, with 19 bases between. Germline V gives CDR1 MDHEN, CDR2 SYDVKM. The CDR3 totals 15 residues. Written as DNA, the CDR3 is TGTGCCAGCAGCCTCAGCCCCCCACAGGGTTATGGCTACACCTTC. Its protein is CASSLSPPQGYGYTF.

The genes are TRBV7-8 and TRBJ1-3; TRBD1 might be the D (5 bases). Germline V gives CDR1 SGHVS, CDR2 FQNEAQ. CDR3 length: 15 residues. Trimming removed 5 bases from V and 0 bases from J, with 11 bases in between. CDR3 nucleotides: TGTGCCAGCAGCCCCGGGGGGTCCTCTGGAAACACCATATATTTT. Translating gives CASSPGGSSGNTIYF.

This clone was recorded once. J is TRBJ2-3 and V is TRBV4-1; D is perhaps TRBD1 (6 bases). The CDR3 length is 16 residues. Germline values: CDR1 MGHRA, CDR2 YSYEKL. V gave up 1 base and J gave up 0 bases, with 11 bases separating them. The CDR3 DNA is TGCGCCAGCAGCCAAGGGGGGACACTTAGCACAGATACGCAGTATTTT. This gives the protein CASSQGGTLSTDTQYF.